The 25 T cell receptor beta chains below come from one sample, sequenced in a study of T cell responses to AZD1222 COVID-19 vaccine. Assay: immunoSEQ multiplex PCR; the TCRdb copy retains only in-frame clones and omits some. This table has some 55,000 clones, approximately 88% appearing once. The source was peripheral blood, collected on day 0 of AZD1222 vaccination. The origin of the receptors is an adult in good health.

This clone was detected only once. The V and J genes are TRBV15 and TRBJ1-3; D is possibly TRBD1 (5 bases). Trimming pared 1 base from V and 0 bases from J, leaving 13 bases between. CDR3 size: 17 residues. Per the germline V gene, CDR1 is LNHNV and CDR2 is YYDKDF (reference sequence). The CDR3, as DNA: TGTGCCACCAGCAGAGTGGAGACAGTTTACTCTGGAAACACCATATATTTT. Translation gives CATSRVETVYSGNTIYF.

This clone has only one observation. The gene calls are TRBV27 and TRBJ2-1; 11 positions match TRBD2. CDR3 length: 16 residues. J gave up 6 bases and V 6 bases, and 10 bases lay outside the gene matches. Germline CDR1 reads MNHEY; CDR2 reads SMNVEV (reference sequence). Here the CDR3 DNA reads TGTGCCAGCAGCCTTCGACTAGCGGGAAAGGGCAATGAGCAGTTCTTC. It codes for CASSLRLAGKGNEQFF.

This chain connects TRBV15 to TRBJ1-1; D unresolved. V was shortened by 0 bases and J by 7 bases, with 9 bases between the two germline ends. Germline V gene sequence: CDR1 LNHNV, CDR2 YYDKDF (reference sequence). This CDR3 has 13 amino acids. CDR3 in amino acids: CATSRDIGREAFF. The CDR3 nucleotides are TGTGCCACCAGCAGAGATATCGGACGTGAAGCTTTCTTT. Based on the CDR3 plus reference TRBV15 and TRBJ1-1, the full variable domain is DAMVIQNPRYQVTQFGKPVTLSCSQTLNHNVMYWYQQKSSQAPKLLFHYYDKDFNNEADTPDNFQSRRPNTSFCFLDIRSPGLGDTAMYLCATSRDIGREAFFGQGTRLTVV.

V and J are TRBV6-5 and TRBJ2-1; D gene ambiguous. CDR3 length equals 14 residues. The V end lost 11 bases, the J end lost 5 bases, and 19 bases lay between the germline ends. Germline loops: CDR1 MNHEY, CDR2 SVGAGI. The chain's CDR3 is CASNVEVNNNEQFF. In DNA, the CDR3 is TGTGCCTCTAACGTCGAGGTGAACAACAATGAGCAGTTCTTC.

V gene TRBV28 combines with J gene TRBJ1-3; TRBD1 matches 8 bases. The germline V gene has CDR1 MDHEN and CDR2 SYDVKM. The trim removed 2 bases at V and 5 bases at J, leaving 20 bases unmatched. The CDR3 contains 20 residues. CDR3 coding DNA: TGTGCCAGCAGTTTAAATAAAGGGGAGGCGGACAGGGTCACAAGAAACACCATATATTTT. It is translated as CASSLNKGEADRVTRNTIYF.

The CDR3 DNA reads as TGCGCCAGCAGCACCTTAGCAATCCACACCGGGGAGCTGTTTTTT. Its protein is CASSTLAIHTGELFF. The gene calls are TRBV5-1 and TRBJ2-2; D is unclear. The CDR3 loop spans 15 amino acids. V shed 4 bases and J shed 3 bases, with 13 bases lying between them. Per germline, CDR1 SGHRS and CDR2 YFSETQ.

The chain couples TRBV5-6 to TRBJ1-2; D is undetermined. V lost 4 bases, J lost 2 bases, and 6 bases lay in between. CDR1 SGHDT and CDR2 YYEEEE come from the germline V gene. The CDR3 is 12 residues long. The chain's CDR3 is CASSPGNYGYTF. The DNA for the CDR3 is TGTGCCAGCAGCCCGGGCAACTATGGCTACACCTTC.

This clone was seen only once. The chain links TRBV6-5 to TRBJ1-2; 10 bases align to TRBD1. Germline trimming cut 3 bases from V and 6 bases from J; bases unmatched to any gene: 7. The CDR3 spans 15 residues. Germline CDR1 is MNHEY and CDR2 is SVGAGI. The CDR3 bases are TGTGCCAGCAGTTATTCGGGACAGGGGTCGGATGGCTACACCTTC. Translated, it gives CASSYSGQGSDGYTF.

The chain recombines TRBV18 with TRBJ2-1; weak D call: TRBD2 (5 bases). Germline V gene data show CDR1 as KGHSH and CDR2 as LQKENI. V was clipped by 3 bases and J by 8 bases, with 5 bases between them. The CDR3 has 11 residues. CDR3 amino acids: CASSPSDEQFF. The CDR3 nucleotides read TGTGCCAGCTCACCTAGCGATGAGCAGTTCTTC.

The chain is built from TRBV2 and TRBJ2-2, with TRBD2 matching over 9 bases. Looked up from germline, CDR1 is SNHLY and CDR2 is FYNNEI. The CDR3 covers 17 residues. The V gene end was trimmed by 1 base and the J gene end by 5 bases; junction bases not matched to a gene: 8. CDR3 in amino acids: CASSEGLGLAPTGELFF. The CDR3 region has the DNA TGTGCCAGCAGTGAAGGGTTGGGACTAGCACCGACCGGGGAGCTGTTTTTT. Filled out from reference TRBV2 and TRBJ2-2, the complete variable domain reads EPEVTQTPSHQVTQMGQEVILRCVPISNHLYFYWYRQILGQKVEFLVSFYNNEISEKSEIFDDQFSVERPDGSNFTLKIRSTKLEDSAMYFCASSEGLGLAPTGELFFGEGSRLTVL.

This clone appeared once. This chain uses TRBV30 with TRBJ2-7, with TRBD2 identical over 9 bases. From germline, CDR1 is GTSNPN and CDR2 SVGIG (reference sequence). This CDR3 comprises 13 residues. The junction had 11 bases not matched to a gene; V was cut back by 1 base and J by 13 bases. The CDR3 DNA is TGTGCCTGGAGTGCCCTTACTAGCGGGCGTCACTACTTC. As protein: CAWSALTSGRHYF.

The table lists this clone with a count of one. The chain has TRBV19 and TRBJ1-5; a weak D match, TRBD1 (5 bases). Germline assignment: CDR1 LNHDA and CDR2 SQIVND (reference sequence). Trimming removed 2 bases from V and 6 bases from J, with 5 bases in between. This CDR3 has 12 amino acids. CDR3: CASSITGQPQHF. The CDR3 DNA is TGTGCCAGTAGTATAACAGGTCAGCCCCAGCATTTT. Supplemented by reference TRBV19 and TRBJ1-5, the full variable domain reads DGGITQSPKYLFRKEGQNVTLSCEQNLNHDAMYWYRQDPGQGLRLIYYSQIVNDFQKGDIAEGYSVSREKKESFPLTVTSAQKNPTAFYLCASSITGQPQHFGDGTRLSIL.

This chain connects TRBV3-1 (or the pseudogene TRBV3-2) to TRBJ2-3; 8 nucleotides agree with TRBD2. V lost 5 bases to trimming and J lost 3 bases; unmatched junction nucleotides: 10. This CDR3 spans 16 amino acids. CDR1 is LGHDT and CDR2 is YNNKEL in the germline V gene (reference sequence). CDR3 nucleotides: TGTGCCAGCAGCTACCGATTTAGCGGGAAAACAGATACGCAGTATTTT. Its protein product is CASSYRFSGKTDTQYF.

J is TRBJ1-4 and V is TRBV9; no clear D. V lost 3 bases and J 4 bases, leaving 16 bases between the germline ends. The CDR3 sequence is 16 residues long. In germline, CDR1 is SGDLS, CDR2 YYNGEE. In nucleotides, the CDR3 is TGTGCCAGCAGCGCAACACCGACACCCCGTAATGAAAAACTGTTTTTT. Residues: CASSATPTPRNEKLFF. Complete variable domain (other parts from reference TRBV9 and TRBJ1-4): DSGVTQTPKHLITATGQRVTLRCSPRSGDLSVYWYQQSLDQGLQFLIQYYNGEERAKGNILERFSAQQFPDLHSELNLSSLELGDSALYFCASSATPTPRNEKLFFGSGTQLSVL.

The chain has TRBV18 and TRBJ2-7; TRBD2 agrees at 10 bases. CDR1 and CDR2 (germline): KGHSH, LQKENI. V shed 2 bases, J shed 2 bases, and the junction held 9 bases outside the gene matches. The CDR3 spans 17 residues. The CDR3 loop reads CASSPASSGRFPYEQYF. The CDR3, as DNA: TGTGCCAGCTCACCAGCGAGTAGCGGGAGGTTTCCCTACGAGCAGTACTTC.

This sequence joins TRBV27 and TRBJ1-4; D is uncertain. The ends were cut back, 0 bases at V and 0 bases at J, with 5 bases in the middle. The CDR3 length is 15 residues. The germline CDR1 and CDR2 sequences are MNHEY and SMNVEV (reference sequence). Here the CDR3 reads CASSLSPATNEKLFF. The CDR3 DNA reads as TGTGCCAGCAGTTTATCCCCGGCAACTAATGAAAAACTGTTTTTT.

V usage is TRBV6-5 and J usage is TRBJ2-1; 9 nucleotides line up with TRBD1. CDR1 and CDR2 (germline): MNHEY, SVGAGI. This CDR3 is 15 amino acids long. V was pared by 0 bases and J by 8 bases, with 5 bases of the junction left unmatched. CDR3 sequence reads: CASSYSGQGIDEQFF. The CDR3 DNA sequence: TGTGCCAGCAGTTACTCCGGACAGGGGATTGATGAGCAGTTCTTC.

This chain links TRBV20-1 with TRBJ2-7; D possibly uses TRBD1 or TRBD2 (5 bases each). Trimming left V 3 bases short and J 0 bases short, with 15 bases between. Germline V gene lookup returns CDR1 DFQATT and CDR2 SNEGSKA (reference sequence). The CDR3 covers 15 residues. This chain's CDR3 is CSASNPGQGSYEQYF. CDR3 DNA sequence: TGCAGTGCTAGTAATCCGGGGCAGGGCTCCTACGAGCAGTACTTC.

Here the CDR3 reads CATSTWGPGSPYNEQFF. In DNA form, the CDR3 reads TGTGCCACCAGCACCTGGGGACCCGGGTCACCCTACAATGAGCAGTTCTTC. The chain is built from TRBV15 and TRBJ2-1; perhaps D is TRBD1 or TRBD2 (5 bases each). Germline CDR1 reads LNHNV; CDR2 reads YYDKDF (reference sequence). CDR3 length equals 17 residues. V was clipped by 4 bases and J by 2 bases, with 18 bases between them. The full variable domain, rest sourced from reference TRBV15 and TRBJ2-1, is DAMVIQNPRYQVTQFGKPVTLSCSQTLNHNVMYWYQQKSSQAPKLLFHYYDKDFNNEADTPDNFQSRRPNTSFCFLDIRSPGLGDTAMYLCATSTWGPGSPYNEQFFGPGTRLTVL.

The chain links TRBV18 to TRBJ2-1, with 11 bases fitting TRBD2. The CDR3 covers 16 residues. Trimming took 4 bases from V and 3 from J; bases not matched to a gene: 5. Per germline, CDR1 KGHSH and CDR2 LQKENI. DNA of the CDR3: TGTGCCAGCTCACAGGAAACTAGCGGGAGCTACAATGAGCAGTTCTTC. Protein product: CASSQETSGSYNEQFF.

The rearrangement joins TRBV3-1 (or the pseudogene TRBV3-2) to TRBJ1-5; 11 bases agree with TRBD1. The CDR3 loop spans 19 amino acids. Germline trimming cut 3 bases from V and 0 bases from J; bases unmatched to any gene: 10. Per germline, CDR1 LGHDT and CDR2 YNNKEL (reference sequence). The CDR3 protein is CASSQAGTGGRYSNQPQHF. For the CDR3, the DNA is TGTGCCAGCAGCCAGGCCGGGACAGGGGGGAGATATAGCAATCAGCCCCAGCATTTT.

The chain uses TRBV28 and TRBJ2-3; D not resolved. The CDR3 is made up of 17 amino acids. Germline CDR1 reads MDHEN; CDR2 reads SYDVKM. V gave up 3 bases and J gave up 2 bases, with 18 bases separating them. CDR3 nucleotide sequence: TGTGCCAGCAGTTTTGCGGCAACCCGCGGAAACACAGATACGCAGTATTTT. Translation: CASSFAATRGNTDTQYF.

The chain recombines TRBV19 with TRBJ1-2; 7 positions match TRBD1. The germline gives CDR1 LNHDA, CDR2 SQIVND (reference sequence). J was trimmed by 4 bases and V by 5 bases; bases with no gene match: 7. The CDR3 contains 14 residues. Here the CDR3 reads CASSAGQEPYGYTF. CDR3 DNA: TGTGCCAGTAGTGCCGGACAGGAGCCCTATGGCTACACCTTC.

This chain joins TRBV6-5 and TRBJ1-4; a weak D match, TRBD1 (6 bases). Germline CDR1 MNHEY, CDR2 SVGAGI. The CDR3 extends over 15 amino acids. V dropped 0 bases and J dropped 2 bases, with 7 bases sitting between them. The CDR3 DNA sequence: TGTGCCAGCAGTTACTCGGGGGCGACTAATGAAAAACTGTTTTTT. Translation gives CASSYSGATNEKLFF.

The CDR3 DNA sequence: TGTGCCAGTAGTATTTTCGGGGACAGGGGACTTTATGGCTACACCTTC. Its translation is CASSIFGDRGLYGYTF. The chain has TRBV19 and TRBJ1-2, with 10 nucleotides matching TRBD1. The V gene end was trimmed by 3 bases and the J gene end by 5 bases; junction bases not matched to a gene: 9. The CDR3 is 16 amino acids. Per germline, CDR1 LNHDA and CDR2 SQIVND (reference sequence).